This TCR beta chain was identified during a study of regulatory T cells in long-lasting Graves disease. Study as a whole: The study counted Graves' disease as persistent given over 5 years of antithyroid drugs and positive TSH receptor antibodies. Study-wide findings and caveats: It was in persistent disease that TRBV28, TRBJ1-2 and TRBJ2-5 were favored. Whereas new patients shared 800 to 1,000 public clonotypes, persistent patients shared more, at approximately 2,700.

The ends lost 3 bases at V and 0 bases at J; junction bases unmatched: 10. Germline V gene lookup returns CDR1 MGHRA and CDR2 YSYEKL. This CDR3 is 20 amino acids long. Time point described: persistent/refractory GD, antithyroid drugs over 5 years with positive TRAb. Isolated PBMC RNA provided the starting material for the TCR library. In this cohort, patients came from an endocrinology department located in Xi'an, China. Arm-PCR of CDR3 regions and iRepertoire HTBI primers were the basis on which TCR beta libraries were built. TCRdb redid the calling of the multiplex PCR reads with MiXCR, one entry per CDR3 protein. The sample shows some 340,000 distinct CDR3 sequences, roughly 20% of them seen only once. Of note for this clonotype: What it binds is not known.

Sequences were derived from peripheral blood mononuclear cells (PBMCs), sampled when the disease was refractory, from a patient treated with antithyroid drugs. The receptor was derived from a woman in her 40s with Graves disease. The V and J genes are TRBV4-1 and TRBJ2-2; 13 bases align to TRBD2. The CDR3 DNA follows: TGCGCCAGCAGCCAGTGGGCAACTAGCGGGAGGGCATCGAACACCGGGGAGCTGTTTTTT. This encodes CASSQWATSGRASNTGELFF.